This passage covers 17 T cell receptor beta chains from one sample sequenced in a study of T-cell reconstitution after alpha-beta-depleted transplantation in children (dated by TCRdb to 2015 to 2016). Per the publication, the treatment or condition label means: allogeneic hematopoietic cell transplantation with graft depleted of TCRalphabeta T cells and CD19 B cells. Libraries came from PCR. The reads were generated on an Illumina HiSeq 2500. To normalize quantification of the TCRbeta repertoire, the TCR libraries were built with molecular barcoding that relied on unique molecular identifiers. TCRdb trimmed public reads at Q25 via fastp, called clones via MiXCR and kept in-frame beta chains. Duplicate CDR3 protein sequences are folded into a single record with the most common DNA and genes. The sample table records 450,000 to 700,000 distinct CDR3 sequences; 25% to 30% of these occur just once. The top ten hold about 35% of the sample.

The sample consisted of PBMCs, taken before TCRalphabeta/CD19-depleted stem cell transplant. All receptors come from a boy younger than two with Wiskott-Aldrich syndrome, due to receive a stem cell transplant.

This clonotype was seen only a few times. The chain couples TRBV9 to TRBJ2-3; 9 bases are shared with TRBD2. The V segment lost 1 base and the J segment 4 bases; nucleotides outside the gene matches: 4. The CDR3 runs 15 residues. CDR1 and CDR2 from the germline V gene are SGDLS and YYNGEE. The CDR3 DNA reads TGTGCCAGCAGCGTAACCCAGCGGGGGGCAGATACGCAGTATTTT. Translating gives CASSVTQRGADTQYF.

This clonotype showed up just a few times. This chain joins TRBV5-1 and TRBJ2-5; perhaps TRBD1 as D (6 bases). Trimming removed 4 bases at V and 7 bases at J, with 11 bases between. The germline V gene has CDR1 SGHRS and CDR2 YFSETQ. The CDR3 consists of 12 residues. In nucleotides, the CDR3 is TGCGCCAGCAGCCATCCCAGGGGGACCCAGTACTTC. This translates into CASSHPRGTQYF.

This clonotype was seen a few times. The CDR3 protein is CASSVGVELYEQYF. The CDR3 DNA reads as TGTGCCAGCAGCGTAGGGGTGGAGCTCTACGAGCAGTACTTC. This chain links TRBV9 with TRBJ2-7; D not resolved. V was clipped by 0 bases and J by 3 bases, with 10 bases between them. Germline values: CDR1 SGDLS, CDR2 YYNGEE. There are 14 residues in the CDR3.

The V and J genes are TRBV20-1 and TRBJ1-4; the match to TRBD1 covers 7 bases. Trimming removed 0 bases from V and 3 bases from J; junction bases left unmatched: 1. CDR1 and CDR2 from the germline V gene are DFQATT and SNEGSKA (reference sequence). This CDR3 comprises 14 residues. The CDR3 spells CSARDGTANEKLFF. Written as DNA, the CDR3 is TGCAGTGCTAGAGACGGGACAGCTAATGAAAAACTGTTTTTT.

The V gene is TRBV7-6, the J gene TRBJ2-3, with 9 bases that match TRBD1. The CDR3 runs to 15 residues. The J segment lost 1 base and the V segment lost 5 bases, leaving 4 bases of the junction unmatched. The germline V gene has CDR1 SGHVS and CDR2 FNYEAQ. The CDR3 region is CASSPTGGGTDTQYF. CDR3 sequence (DNA): TGTGCCAGCAGCCCAACAGGGGGCGGCACAGATACGCAGTATTTT. The variable domain in full, completed from reference TRBV7-6 and TRBJ2-3, reads GAGVSQSPRYKVTKRGQDVALRCDPISGHVSLYWYRQALGQGPEFLTYFNYEAQQDKSGLPNDRFSAERPEGSISTLTIQRTEQRDSAMYRCASSPTGGGTDTQYFGPGTRLTVL.

This clonotype was counted at least ten times. The rearrangement joins TRBV3-1 to TRBJ2-7, with 13 bases identical to TRBD2. V shed 5 bases and J 4 bases; nucleotides not matched to a gene: 5. CDR1 is LGHDT, CDR2 YNNKEL, per germline (reference sequence). This CDR3 region has 15 residues. CDR3 sequence reads: CASSTRTSGSYEQYF. The CDR3 DNA follows: TGTGCCAGCAGCACCCGGACTAGCGGGAGTTACGAGCAGTACTTC.

The chain carries TRBV12-3 or TRBV12-4 and TRBJ1-2, with D possibly being TRBD1 (5 bases). The CDR3 runs 12 residues. V was shortened by 5 bases and J by 8 bases, with 12 bases between the two germline ends. The CDR3 DNA reads TGTGCCAGCAGTCCTTACAGGAGGGGCTACACCTTC. It encodes CASSPYRRGYTF.

This clonotype showed up just a few times. The chain uses TRBV6-1 and TRBJ2-2; 11 bases map to TRBD2. Germline V gives CDR1 MNHNS, CDR2 SASEGT. This CDR3 spans 15 amino acids. Trimming cost V 6 bases and J 5 bases; bases outside gene matches: 5. This chain's CDR3 is CASSQLAGDTGELFF. DNA for the CDR3: TGTGCCAGCAGCCAACTAGCGGGAGATACCGGGGAGCTGTTTTTT.

The chain joins TRBV2 to TRBJ1-5; a weak D match, TRBD1 (5 bases). The ends were cut back, 6 bases at V and 1 base at J, with 13 bases in the middle. Germline values: CDR1 SNHLY, CDR2 FYNNEI. CDR3 size: 15 residues. CDR3: CASRPDRVSNQPQHF. Written as DNA, the CDR3 is TGTGCCAGCAGGCCAGACAGAGTGAGCAATCAGCCCCAGCATTTT.

Turning to this clonotype: The junction departs from germline at one end; a sequencing error may be responsible. The rearrangement joins TRBV12-3 or TRBV12-4 to TRBJ2-2, with D unclear. There are 11 residues in the CDR3. The CDR3 nucleotides read TGTGTCAGCAGTTTTAGCGGGGAGCTGTTTTTT. This gives the protein CVSSFSGELFF.

The J gene is TRBJ2-5, the V gene TRBV10-3; TRBD2 matches 11 bases. Germline values: CDR1 ENHRY, CDR2 SYGVKD. The CDR3 runs to 18 residues. V dropped 2 bases and J dropped 0; count of bases not matched to a gene: 8. The CDR3 nucleotides read TGTGCCATCAGTGAGCCCGGGACTAGCGGTTTGTACCAAGAGACCCAGTACTTC. Translation: CAISEPGTSGLYQETQYF.

The sample holds many counts of this clonotype. The chain combines TRBV20-1 with TRBJ2-3; D unresolved. Trimming left V 3 bases short and J 0 bases short, with 4 bases between. CDR3 length: 12 amino acids. CDR1 DFQATT and CDR2 SNEGSKA come from the germline V gene (reference sequence). CDR3 protein: CSASGSTDTQYF. CDR3 nucleotide sequence: TGCAGTGCTAGCGGGAGCACAGATACGCAGTATTTT.

This clonotype showed up just a few times. The chain links TRBV5-1 to TRBJ1-2, with a possible D match to TRBD1 (5 bases). The CDR3 consists of 12 residues. The V and J ends lost 2 bases and 8 bases respectively, with 10 bases between them. Germline V CDR1 and CDR2: SGHRS, YFSETQ. This chain's CDR3 is CASSFQGNGYTF. The CDR3 DNA is TGCGCCAGCAGCTTCCAGGGAAACGGCTACACCTTC.

This clonotype has only a few counts. The gene calls are TRBV12-3 or TRBV12-4 and TRBJ2-1; 7 bases match TRBD2. Losses at the gene ends were 6 bases for V and 4 bases for J; bases not matched to a gene: 6. The CDR3 is made up of 14 amino acids. Here the CDR3 DNA reads TGTGCCAGCAGCCTAGCGGAGGCGTACAATGAGCAGTTCTTC. Amino acid sequence: CASSLAEAYNEQFF.

The J gene is TRBJ2-3, the V gene TRBV10-3, with 7 nucleotides matching TRBD2. Germline-derived CDR1 and CDR2 are ENHRY and SYGVKD. V gave up 3 bases and J gave up 2 bases; unmatched junction bases: 5. This CDR3 is built from 15 residues. The CDR3 spells CAISETGGDTDTQYF. The CDR3 nucleotides read TGTGCCATCAGTGAAACGGGAGGTGACACAGATACGCAGTATTTT.

The chain joins TRBV5-1 to TRBJ2-5, with D unresolved. The ends were cut back, 4 bases at V and 1 base at J, with 11 bases in the middle. CDR1 is SGHRS, CDR2 YFSETQ, per germline. The CDR3 has 14 residues. CDR3 sequence: CASSLSRSQETQYF. The CDR3, as DNA: TGCGCCAGCAGCCTATCCCGGTCCCAAGAGACCCAGTACTTC.

The sample holds a few counts of this clonotype. The rearrangement uses TRBV7-9 and TRBJ2-1; TRBD2 aligns across 9 bases. The CDR3 is 14 amino acids. Germline CDR1 reads SEHNR; CDR2 reads FQNEAQ (reference sequence). V lost 7 bases to trimming and J lost 4 bases; unmatched junction nucleotides: 5. CDR3 in DNA: TGTGCCAGCAACAGACTAGCGGAGTACAATGAGCAGTTCTTC. Protein: CASNRLAEYNEQFF.